The clone carrying this T cell receptor (beta chain) was detected only a few times. Its antigen remains unidentified. V trimming: 4 bases; J trimming: 13 bases; junction bases outside the gene matches: 11. Germline V gives CDR1 SGDLS, CDR2 YYNGEE. The CDR3 is made up of 14 amino acids. It was cDNA, reverse transcribed from extracted RNA, that served as the sequencing template. Here immunoSEQ multiplex PCR was the method, and the copy in TCRdb shows in-frame clones only, minus some. The table records under 350,000 clones, nearly 60% of them present only once. The data belong to a study of CD8+ T cells in alopecia areata. Study conclusions and caveats: Scalp lesions, especially in alopecia totalis/universalis, had higher clonality than normal scalp.

Regarding treatment: oral pan-JAK inhibitor, 5-10 mg twice daily. The chain carries TRBV9 and TRBJ1-6, with 7 bases matching TRBD1. The clonotype was recovered from a human donor with alopecia areata. The starting material was CD4+ T cells sorted from blood, obtained at week 24, from a patient treated with tofacitinib. Here the CDR3 reads CASSQGGPLTPLHF. The DNA of the CDR3 is TGTGCCAGCAGCCAGGGGGGGCCACTAACCCCCCTCCACTTT. Supplemented by reference TRBV9 and TRBJ1-6, the full variable domain reads DSGVTQTPKHLITATGQRVTLRCSPRSGDLSVYWYQQSLDQGLQFLIQYYNGEERAKGNILERFSAQQFPDLHSELNLSSLELGDSALYFCASSQGGPLTPLHFGNGTRLTVT.